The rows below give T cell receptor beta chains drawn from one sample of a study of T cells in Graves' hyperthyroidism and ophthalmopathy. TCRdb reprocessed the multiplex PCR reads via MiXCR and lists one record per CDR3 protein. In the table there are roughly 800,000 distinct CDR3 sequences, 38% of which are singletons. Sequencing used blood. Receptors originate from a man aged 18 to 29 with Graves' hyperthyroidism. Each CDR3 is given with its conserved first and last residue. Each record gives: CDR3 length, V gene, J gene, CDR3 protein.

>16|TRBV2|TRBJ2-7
CASSQPRGSITYEQYF
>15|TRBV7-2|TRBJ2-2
CASSLLGQGTGELFF
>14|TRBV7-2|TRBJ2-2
CASSLAPNTGELFF
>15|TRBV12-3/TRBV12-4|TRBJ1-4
CASSLLGFKGEKLFF
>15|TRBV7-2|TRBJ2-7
CASSSQGAATYEQYF
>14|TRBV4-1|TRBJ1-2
CASSQTRASYGYTF
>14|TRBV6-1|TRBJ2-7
CASSPGTGPGEQYF
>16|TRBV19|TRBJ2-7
CASSPRTGKDIYEQYF
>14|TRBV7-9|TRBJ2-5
CASGRGQYQETQYF
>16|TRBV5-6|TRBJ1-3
CASSARGPTSGNTIYF
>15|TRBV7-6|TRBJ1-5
CASSPTSVGDQPQHF
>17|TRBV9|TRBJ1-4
CASSPTRGQPTNEKLFF
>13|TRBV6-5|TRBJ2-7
CASSYFEGYEQYF
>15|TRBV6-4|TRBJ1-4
CASRPDSTTNEKLFF
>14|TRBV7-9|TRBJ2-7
CASSPRWESIEQYF